This T cell receptor (beta chain) was recorded in a study of early T cells in non-severe SARS-CoV-2 infection. Study-level background: The chains were unpaired, and the sequenced material was bulk RNA from unsorted whole blood. Whole-study findings and limits: The matching step, a VDJdb search, favored anti-spike CD8 responses and missed private and CD4 specificities.

Molecules of cDNA were individually given unique molecular identifiers that were attached to them. TCRdb processed the 5' RACE reads anew with MiXCR; each CDR3 protein has one entry. The sample yields fewer than 35,000 distinct CDR3 sequences, 5.6% seen once. In this sample, this clonotype turned up many times. Its antigen is unidentified. The sample taken for sequencing was whole blood. The receptor was isolated from an adult who was a healthcare worker with PCR-confirmed SARS-CoV-2 infection or an uninfected control (not recorded which).

The CDR3 loop reads CASVPWQLMNTEAFF. CDR3 DNA: TGTGCCAGCGTCCCCTGGCAGCTAATGAACACTGAAGCTTTCTTT. The chain couples TRBV28 to TRBJ1-1; D is undetermined. V shed 8 bases and J shed 0 bases, with 16 bases lying between them. The germline V gene has CDR1 MDHEN and CDR2 SYDVKM. The CDR3 has 15 amino acids.